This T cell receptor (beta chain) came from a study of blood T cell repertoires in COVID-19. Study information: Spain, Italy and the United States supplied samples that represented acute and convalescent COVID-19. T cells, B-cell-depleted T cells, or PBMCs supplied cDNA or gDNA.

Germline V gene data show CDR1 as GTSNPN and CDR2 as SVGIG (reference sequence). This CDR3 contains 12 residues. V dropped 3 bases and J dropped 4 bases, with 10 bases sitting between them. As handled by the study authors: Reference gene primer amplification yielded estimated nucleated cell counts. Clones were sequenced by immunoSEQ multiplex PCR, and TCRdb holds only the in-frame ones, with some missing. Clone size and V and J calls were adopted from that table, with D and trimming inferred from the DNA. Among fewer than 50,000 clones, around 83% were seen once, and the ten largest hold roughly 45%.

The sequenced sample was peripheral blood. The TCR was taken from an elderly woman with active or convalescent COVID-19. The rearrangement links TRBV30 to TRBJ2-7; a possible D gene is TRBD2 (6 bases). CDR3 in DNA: TGTGCCTGGAGCGCGGGGTCTTACGAGCAGTACTTC. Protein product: CAWSAGSYEQYF.